This section outlines one TCR beta chain sequence together with its context. TCRdb re-called the 5' RACE reads; one entry per CDR3 protein, DNA not given. With some 400,000 distinct CDR3 sequences in the sample, the ten largest clones hold 2% to 2.5%. This sample stems from a study of monozygotic twins with inflammatory bowel disease. The length of the CDR3 is 16 residues. The germline gives CDR1 LNHDA, CDR2 SQIVND (reference sequence). This sequence was found in a human donor with ulcerative colitis or Crohn's disease, or a healthy co-twin of an affected twin (not recorded which). V gene TRBV19 combines with J gene TRBJ2-3; TCRdb returns TRBD1, unconfirmable since there is no DNA. The sample taken for sequencing was blood. CDR3 amino acids: CATRGGGTGRWDTQYF.